This T cell receptor beta chain was identified in a study of blood T cells in healthy people across ages. Study background: Roughly one uniquely barcoded beta molecule per two T cells was captured.

The second PCR ran about 6 to 11 cycles with a sample-barcoded 5' primer and J-beta primers. MiXCR, run by TCRdb on the 5' RACE reads, gives a single entry per CDR3 protein. The sample includes some 710,000 distinct CDR3 sequences, about 20% of them seen just once. Turning to this clonotype: Its antigen is not identified.

Study results and caveats: Naive CD4+ cells and diversity were both higher in long-lived donors than in aged donors. Correlation between TCR beta diversity and naive T cell percentage was strong.

The TCR was taken from a man aged 65 to 79 in good health. The specimen sequenced was blood.

The CDR3 DNA sequence: TGTGCCAGCAGCCCCCTACTGGACAGGGGTAAAGGCTACACCTTC. This translates into CASSPLLDRGKGYTF. This chain uses TRBV7-8 with TRBJ1-2; 9 bases are a match to TRBD1. The germline V gene encodes CDR1 SGHVS and CDR2 FQNEAQ. J was trimmed by 8 bases and V by 5 bases; bases with no gene match: 12. CDR3 length equals 15 residues. The variable domain in full, with the rest retrieved from reference TRBV7-8 and TRBJ1-2, is GAGVSQSPRYKVAKRGQDVALRCDPISGHVSLFWYQQALGQGPEFLTYFQNEAQLDKSGLPSDRFFAERPEGSVSTLKIQRTQQEDSAVYLCASSPLLDRGKGYTFGSGTRLTVV.